This record covers a single TCR beta chain. This clone's antigen is unknown. The input lacks base qualities; no much larger clone sits a single base away. This entry belongs to a study of PD-L1 blockade in urothelial cancer (dated by TCRdb to 2017 to 2019). With regard to the full study: Every patient began therapy at some point between 2013 and 2015 and was given atezolizumab 1,200 mg intravenously every 3 weeks. The study, an exploratory multi-omic analysis, examined somatic, immune and clinical correlates of response to PD-L1 blockade with atezolizumab in urothelial cancer. Blood samples were analyzed at 3 weeks after treatment start (second dose) and at 6 weeks after treatment start. Roughly ten patients achieved durable clinical benefit and about 22 did not. Around 29 patients had pretreatment blood TCR-seq, roughly 24 had at least one posttreatment blood collection, and roughly 24 had tumor TCR-seq. In the same patients, pretreatment tumors underwent whole exome sequencing and RNA sequencing in addition to TCR sequencing. Blood samples yielded a median of around 130,000 T cells and 65,000 to 95,000 unique TCRs, with median clonality approximately 0.08. About 90% of the roughly 30 patients were males with bladder-origin urothelial cancer, and about 60% of the 29 reported a prior smoking history. Pretreatment tumor samples, along with matched peripheral blood collected serially before and after atezolizumab treatment, underwent TCR sequencing. Patients had an ECOG performance status of 0 or 1 and had received between 0 and 3 prior chemotherapy regimens. Durable clinical benefit meant progression-free survival longer than 6 months, and TCR features were also tested against progression-free and overall survival.

The CDR1 and CDR2 encoded by the germline V gene are SGHTA and FQGNSA. The CDR3 numbers 14 residues from cysteine through phenylalanine. Only the CDR3 DNA is retained, 42 bases long and in frame from the first base. The germline V and J ends show losses of 4 bases and 5 bases respectively, and no gene match explains 6 bases of the junction. Synthetic TCR analog templates were spiked into each PCR to estimate absolute template abundance from read counts. TCRbeta CDR3 regions were amplified from genomic DNA with bias-controlled V and J gene primers using the immunoSEQ assay. Sequencing of rearranged TCRbeta segments was done at approximately 20X coverage. On the study's bioinformatics: Sequencing errors were corrected by clustering and CDR3s were annotated against IMGT to assign V, D and J genes. Only productive TCRbeta rearrangements were used in downstream analyses, excluding out-of-frame or stop-codon sequences. Clonality was computed as one minus Shannon entropy normalized by the log of the number of unique productive sequences. Fisher's exact test with Benjamini-Hochberg correction, using a cutoff of adjusted p below 0.01, was how clones that differed between time points or between blood and tumor were identified. TCRdb carries this immuneACCESS record with in-frame sequences only. Its versions omit some clonotypes, under half of them owing to an unresolved V gene in the studies checked, with the rest unexplained. V, J and clone size were drawn from that table, and D and trimming were deduced from the DNA. In this sample the table shows 35,000 to 45,000 clones, 81% of which occur a single time. In total, the top ten clones hold 2.5% to 3% of the sample.

Overall results and qualifications from the work: Patients with durable benefit showed greater expansion of tumor-associated TCR clones in peripheral blood 3 weeks after starting treatment (n = 22, p = 0.022). A pretreatment peripheral blood TCR clonality below the median was linked to improved progression-free and overall survival. Because the sample size was small (n of about 27) and many exploratory analyses were performed, the results are intended to be hypothesis-generating.

A total of 29 patients with locally advanced or metastatic urothelial carcinoma, treated at Memorial Sloan Kettering on a trial protocol, made up the cohort. Peripheral blood mononuclear cells were collected pretreatment and during treatment, at between 1 and 8 total time points per patient. The Qiagen DNeasy Blood extraction kit was used to purify genomic DNA from total PBMCs and tumor samples. Collected pretreatment and during treatment, PBMCs were isolated and stored as previously described. This material consisted of PBMCs, taken around atezolizumab (anti-PD-L1) treatment. The clonotype originates from a man aged 65 to 79 with urothelial cancer. Recombination joined TRBV7-2 with TRBJ2-7; TRBD1 fits 9 bases in the junction. The CDR3 loop reads CASSSPTGGNEQYF. The bases read TGTGCCAGCAGCTCCCCCACAGGGGGCAACGAGCAGTACTTC.